This TCR beta chain was identified during a study of beta chain features in type 1 diabetes. CD4+ naive, central memory, regulatory and stem cell-like memory subsets were isolated by sorting on CD45RO/CCR7/CD25/CD127/CD95/CD27. Purity exceeded 95% in all sorted populations. The V end was cut by 2 bases, the J end by 8 bases, with 19 bases between. This CDR3 comprises 16 residues. Germline assignment: CDR1 SNHLY and CDR2 FYNNEI. The study reverse transcribed the entire isolated RNA, so it sequenced expressed TCRB transcripts. Generated by immunoSEQ multiplex PCR, the TCRdb table keeps only in-frame clones and is missing some. The profile shows 300,000 or so clones, approximately 8% of them singletons. In regard to this clone: Its antigen is unknown.

General study findings and limits: PCR might favor shorter templates, equally in patients and controls. Unsettled here was the matter of whether HLA type influences TCRB rearrangement.

The sample was central memory CD4+ T cells from blood. The TCR originated in a woman between 18 and 29 years old in good health. The chain links TRBV2 to TRBJ2-1; D remains unclear. CDR3 sequence reads: CASSELRSSRMDEQFF. CDR3 coding DNA: TGTGCCAGCAGTGAATTGCGGTCTTCCCGTATGGATGAGCAGTTCTTC.